Listed here are 32 T cell receptor beta chains from one sample, sequenced in a study of blood T cell repertoires in COVID-19. Repertoires were generated with immunoSEQ multiplex PCR, while TCRdb's copy carries only in-frame clones and drops some. The sample lists tens of thousands of clones; approximately 80% were seen once. The sequenced material came from peripheral blood. These receptors originate from a woman at least 80 years old with active or convalescent COVID-19.

The chain uses TRBV19 and TRBJ1-5; TRBD1 matches 7 bases. The V gene end was trimmed by 9 bases and the J gene end by 3 bases; junction bases not matched to a gene: 8. Germline assignment: CDR1 LNHDA and CDR2 SQIVND (reference sequence). The CDR3 contains 14 residues. The CDR3 loop reads CASNPTGFNQPQHF. The CDR3 DNA follows: TGTGCCAGCAACCCGACAGGGTTCAATCAGCCCCAGCATTTT. The variable domain in full, completed from reference TRBV19 and TRBJ1-5, reads DGGITQSPKYLFRKEGQNVTLSCEQNLNHDAMYWYRQDPGQGLRLIYYSQIVNDFQKGDIAEGYSVSREKKESFPLTVTSAQKNPTAFYLCASNPTGFNQPQHFGDGTRLSIL.

The V call is TRBV13, the J call TRBJ2-1; TRBD1 is a possible D gene (6 bases). Trimming pared 5 bases from V and 2 bases from J, leaving 10 bases between. CDR3 length: 14 amino acids. CDR1 and CDR2 (germline): PRHDT, FYEKMQ (reference sequence). The DNA for the CDR3 is TGTGCCAGCAGCACACAGGGAGCCTACAATGAGCAGTTCTTC. Translating it yields CASSTQGAYNEQFF.

Only a few counts were recorded for this clone. V gene TRBV7-2 combines with J gene TRBJ2-3; D is perhaps TRBD1 (5 bases). This CDR3 comprises 16 residues. The V gene lost 1 base and the J gene lost 2 bases, with 13 bases spanning the gap. Germline CDR1 SGHTA, CDR2 FQGNSA. In DNA form, the CDR3 reads TGTGCCAGCAGCTTAGTTTGGGGCAGAAACACAGATACGCAGTATTTT. This gives the protein CASSLVWGRNTDTQYF.

This clone was observed a few times. The rearrangement joins TRBV6-4 to TRBJ2-1; 10 nucleotides agree with TRBD2. Per the germline V gene, CDR1 is MRHNA and CDR2 is SNTAGT. V gave up 2 bases and J gave up 4 bases; unmatched junction bases: 11. This CDR3 has 18 residues. CDR3 coding DNA: TGTGCCAGCAGTGACCTAGCGGGGGCCCGAGGGAGATACAATGAGCAGTTCTTC. It is translated as CASSDLAGARGRYNEQFF.

The chain employs TRBV19 and TRBJ2-7, with D perhaps TRBD2 (6 bases). V was shortened by 4 bases and J by 4 bases, with 11 bases between the two germline ends. In germline, CDR1 is LNHDA, CDR2 SQIVND (reference sequence). There are 13 residues in the CDR3. CDR3 protein: CASSNAGQYEQYF. The CDR3 region has the DNA TGTGCCAGTAGTAATGCGGGGCAGTACGAGCAGTACTTC.

There are a few counts of this clone. The chain combines TRBV6-6 with TRBJ1-5, with D unresolved. The length of the CDR3 is 12 residues. The V end was cut by 0 bases, the J end by 8 bases, with 5 bases between. The germline V gene encodes CDR1 MNHNY and CDR2 SVGAGI (reference sequence). The DNA of the CDR3 is TGTGCCAGCAGTTACTCTTCGGAGCCCCAGCATTTT. Protein: CASSYSSEPQHF.

The V call is TRBV9, the J call TRBJ2-1; possible D gene TRBD2, 6 bases. The CDR3 has 13 residues. Per germline, CDR1 SGDLS and CDR2 YYNGEE. The ends were cut back, 3 bases at V and 10 bases at J, with 14 bases in the middle. The CDR3 loop reads CASSAPGVREQFF. CDR3 nucleotide sequence: TGTGCCAGCAGCGCCCCGGGGGTCAGAGAGCAGTTCTTC. The full variable domain, completed using reference TRBV9 and TRBJ2-1, is DSGVTQTPKHLITATGQRVTLRCSPRSGDLSVYWYQQSLDQGLQFLIQYYNGEERAKGNILERFSAQQFPDLHSELNLSSLELGDSALYFCASSAPGVREQFFGPGTRLTVL.

The chain combines TRBV10-2 with TRBJ1-1, with 7 bases aligning to TRBD1. The CDR3 length is 15 residues. Germline V gives CDR1 WSHSY, CDR2 SAAADI. V shed 10 bases and J 2 bases; nucleotides not matched to a gene: 13. As DNA, the CDR3 is TGCGCCATCCCGACTTACTGGACAGGTAACACTGAAGCTTTCTTT. Its protein product is CAIPTYWTGNTEAFF.

This clone was recorded once. This chain links TRBV21-1 with TRBJ2-7; whether TRBD2, the table's D call, matches the DNA was not checked. TRBV21-1 is a documented pseudogene. The CDR3 covers 15 residues. CDR3 region: CASSNTSGRTYEQYF. The CDR3 nucleotides are TGTGCCAGCAGCAACACTAGCGGGAGGACCTACGAGCAGTACTTC.

The gene calls are TRBV24-1 and TRBJ1-5; TRBD1 might be the D (6 bases). Germline V CDR1 and CDR2: KGHDR, SFDVKD. Trimming shortened V by 8 bases and J by 2 bases, and 18 bases separated the two germline ends. CDR3 length: 16 residues. In DNA form, the CDR3 reads TGTGCCACCACCTGGGAGGGGGTAGGGGGCAATCAGCCCCAGCATTTT. It specifies CATTWEGVGGNQPQHF.

The chain uses TRBV7-2 and TRBJ2-5; D is ambiguous. This CDR3 has 12 residues. From germline, CDR1 is SGHTA and CDR2 FQGNSA. Trimming shortened V by 3 bases and J by 4 bases, and 6 bases separated the two germline ends. CDR3 nucleotides: TGTGCCAGCAGCTTCCCCGGAGAGACCCAGTACTTC. It translates to CASSFPGETQYF.

The V gene is TRBV24-1, the J gene TRBJ2-3; TRBD1 agrees at 8 bases. The CDR3 loop spans 14 amino acids. V shed 10 bases and J 4 bases; nucleotides not matched to a gene: 9. Germline values: CDR1 KGHDR, CDR2 SFDVKD. The DNA for the CDR3 is TGTGCCACTACCGGGACAGGAACACCAGATACGCAGTATTTT. It codes for CATTGTGTPDTQYF.

The genes are TRBV4-3 and TRBJ2-3; 9 bases are shared with TRBD2. The trim removed 4 bases at V and 1 base at J, leaving 9 bases unmatched. In germline, CDR1 is LGHNA, CDR2 YSLEER. The CDR3 consists of 17 residues. The DNA for the CDR3 is TGCGCCAGCAGCCCTTCCGCGAGGACTAGCGGCACAGATACGCAGTATTTT. Its translation: CASSPSARTSGTDTQYF.

This sequence joins TRBV30 and TRBJ2-1; TRBD2 matches 14 bases. CDR3 length: 16 amino acids. Germline lookup yields CDR1 GTSNPN and CDR2 SVGIG (reference sequence). J gave up 7 bases and V 3 bases, and 8 bases lay outside the gene matches. The CDR3 DNA follows: TGTGCCTGGAGAGGGGGACTAGCGGGAGTGGCGAATGAGCAGTTCTTC. Translated, it gives CAWRGGLAGVANEQFF.

The genes are TRBV12-3 or TRBV12-4 and TRBJ1-2, with a weak D call TRBD1 (6 bases). The length of the CDR3 is 13 residues. Trimming took off 7 bases at V and 4 bases at J, with 13 bases between the two ends. The CDR3 loop reads CASNPSRGYGYTF. Here the CDR3 DNA reads TGTGCCAGCAACCCCAGCAGGGGCTATGGCTACACCTTC.

The genes are TRBV30 and TRBJ1-1; 7 bases match TRBD1. This CDR3 is built from 15 residues. V shed 4 bases, J shed 0 bases, and the junction held 8 bases outside the gene matches. From germline, CDR1 is GTSNPN and CDR2 SVGIG (reference sequence). The CDR3 nucleotides are TGTGCCTGGACCGCCGACAGGGAGCTGAACACTGAAGCTTTCTTT. It yields the protein CAWTADRELNTEAFF.

V is TRBV7-2 and J is TRBJ2-7; TRBD2 is a possible D gene (6 bases). The CDR3 has 16 amino acids. The germline CDR1 and CDR2 sequences are SGHTA and FQGNSA. V lost 0 bases, J lost 3 bases, and 15 bases lay in between. The CDR3 DNA reads TGTGCCAGCAGCTTAGCTCTTAGCGGACCCAACTACGAGCAGTACTTC. It codes for CASSLALSGPNYEQYF.

The chain links TRBV7-9 to TRBJ2-2; 9 nucleotides align to TRBD1. This CDR3 region has 15 residues. The V segment lost 5 bases and the J segment 5 bases; nucleotides outside the gene matches: 6. Germline loops: CDR1 SEHNR, CDR2 FQNEAQ (reference sequence). CDR3 DNA sequence: TGTGCCAGCAGCCATAGGACAGGGGCGACCGGGGAGCTGTTTTTT. This codes for CASSHRTGATGELFF.

The rearrangement links TRBV14 to TRBJ2-1; tentative D call: TRBD2 (5 bases). The V gene's germline CDR1 is SGHDN and CDR2 FVKESK. This CDR3 comprises 13 residues. Trimming took 4 bases from V and 9 from J, leaving 13 bases between them. The CDR3 DNA sequence: TGTGCCAGCAGCCGCGGGTGGCATACTGAGCAGTTCTTC. It codes for CASSRGWHTEQFF.

The sample holds a few counts of this clone. The rearrangement links TRBV7-2 to TRBJ1-2; 9 bases are shared with TRBD1. V shed 2 bases, J shed 6 bases, and the junction held 19 bases outside the gene matches. Germline V gives CDR1 SGHTA, CDR2 FQGNSA. The CDR3 loop spans 19 amino acids. CDR3 protein: CASSLYNTGGFLEGNGYTF. CDR3 DNA: TGTGCCAGCAGCTTATACAATACAGGGGGCTTTTTAGAGGGTAATGGCTACACCTTC.

This clone has a handful of counts. The chain is built from TRBV27 and TRBJ2-7; TRBD2 aligns across 16 bases. J was trimmed by 13 bases and V by 1 base; bases with no gene match: 16. The CDR3 is 18 amino acids. Per the germline V gene, CDR1 is MNHEY and CDR2 is SMNVEV (reference sequence). CDR3 residues: CASSLYGGGSGTSGREYF. In DNA, the CDR3 is TGTGCCAGCAGTTTATACGGCGGAGGCTCCGGGACTAGCGGGAGGGAATACTTC.

The rearrangement uses TRBV5-1 and TRBJ1-3; unclear D gene. V was trimmed by 1 base and J by 2 bases, leaving 13 bases between them. The CDR3 is 16 amino acids. Germline-derived CDR1 and CDR2 are SGHRS and YFSETQ. The CDR3, as DNA: TGCGCCAGCAGCTTGACTGCGGTTTTCCCTGGAAACACCATATATTTT. This encodes CASSLTAVFPGNTIYF.

This rearrangement joins TRBV19 to TRBJ2-1; possible D gene TRBD2, 6 bases. V was pared by 3 bases and J by 2 bases, with 11 bases between. CDR1 LNHDA and CDR2 SQIVND come from the germline V gene (reference sequence). The CDR3 has 15 amino acids. The CDR3 region is CASSIGTQTYNEQFF. CDR3 coding DNA: TGTGCCAGTAGTATCGGGACTCAGACCTACAATGAGCAGTTCTTC.

The rearrangement joins TRBV2 to TRBJ2-2, with 16 bases matching TRBD2. CDR3 size: 17 residues. In germline, CDR1 is SNHLY, CDR2 FYNNEI. The J segment lost 6 bases and the V segment lost 6 bases, leaving 7 bases of the junction unmatched. The CDR3: CASSGTSGRGAPGELFF. CDR3 nucleotides: TGTGCCAGCAGCGGGACTAGCGGGAGGGGGGCCCCCGGGGAGCTGTTTTTT. The full variable domain, with the rest looked up from reference TRBV2 and TRBJ2-2, is EPEVTQTPSHQVTQMGQEVILRCVPISNHLYFYWYRQILGQKVEFLVSFYNNEISEKSEIFDDQFSVERPDGSNFTLKIRSTKLEDSAMYFCASSGTSGRGAPGELFFGEGSRLTVL.

The table lists this clone with a count of one. The chain links TRBV5-6 to TRBJ1-3; possibly TRBD1 for D (6 bases). Looked up from germline, CDR1 is SGHDT and CDR2 is YYEEEE. The CDR3 is 15 amino acids. The ends were cut back, 2 bases at V and 3 bases at J, with 12 bases in the middle. CDR3 in DNA: TGTGCCAGCAGCTTCGGACAGTTTGATGGAAACACCATATATTTT. This codes for CASSFGQFDGNTIYF.

The rearrangement uses TRBV12-3 or TRBV12-4 and TRBJ1-1; D is undetermined. V dropped 5 bases and J dropped 7 bases, with 8 bases sitting between them. CDR3 size: 11 residues. CDR3 region: CASSLGFEAFF. In nucleotides, the CDR3 is TGTGCCAGCAGTCTCGGGTTTGAAGCTTTCTTT.

This rearrangement joins TRBV6-2 or TRBV6-3 to TRBJ2-7; TRBD2 agrees at 8 bases. Trimming cost V 4 bases and J 3 bases; bases outside gene matches: 14. Germline CDR1 MNHEY, CDR2 SVGEGT. This CDR3 has 17 amino acids. The CDR3 loop is CASSSLRVAGTNYEQYF. The CDR3 DNA is TGTGCCAGCAGTTCCCTTAGGGTAGCGGGGACTAACTACGAGCAGTACTTC.

The genes are TRBV6-2 or TRBV6-3 and TRBJ1-5; 7 bases agree with TRBD1. The CDR3 length is 14 residues. Germline V gene lookup returns CDR1 MNHEY and CDR2 SVGEGT. With V trimmed by 4 bases and J by 6 bases, 6 bases remained unmatched. The CDR3 nucleotides read TGTGCCAGCAGTTCAGGGGGTAGGGTTCAGCCCCAGCATTTT. Translating gives CASSSGGRVQPQHF.

The chain joins TRBV3-1 (or the pseudogene TRBV3-2) to TRBJ1-1, with D unclear. This CDR3 region has 15 residues. Trimming pared 0 bases from V and 4 bases from J, leaving 12 bases between. Germline CDR1 reads LGHDT; CDR2 reads YNNKEL (reference sequence). The CDR3 nucleotides read TGTGCCAGCAGCCAAGATAATCTGGCAGGCACTGAAGCTTTCTTT. It codes for CASSQDNLAGTEAFF.

The chain uses TRBV6-6 and TRBJ2-1, with D possibly matching TRBD2 (6 bases). The germline CDR1 and CDR2 sequences are MNHNY and SVGAGI (reference sequence). Trimming shortened V by 5 bases and J by 8 bases, and 19 bases separated the two germline ends. The CDR3 consists of 15 residues. In DNA, the CDR3 is TGTGCCAGCAGTCCCTCGTACGGGGGTTCCGATGAGCAGTTCTTC. Protein: CASSPSYGGSDEQFF.

This clone has a handful of counts. V is TRBV6-5 and J is TRBJ1-1; D may be TRBD1 (5 bases). V dropped 2 bases and J dropped 2 bases, with 12 bases sitting between them. This CDR3 has 15 residues. Germline loops: CDR1 MNHEY, CDR2 SVGAGI. CDR3 region: CASSYGVRVNTEAFF. Here the CDR3 DNA reads TGTGCCAGCAGTTACGGTGTCAGGGTCAACACTGAAGCTTTCTTT.

This clone was picked up one time. This sequence joins TRBV7-2 and TRBJ2-5; 7 positions agree with TRBD1. The CDR3 has 14 residues. Germline values: CDR1 SGHTA, CDR2 FQGNSA. V lost 0 bases, J lost 3 bases, and 1 base stayed unmatched. The CDR3 spells CASSLAGTEETQYF. CDR3 bases: TGTGCCAGCAGCTTAGCTGGGACAGAAGAGACCCAGTACTTC.